A selection of T cell receptor beta chains follows, all from one sample in a study of shared clonotypes between healthy human individuals. Libraries were prepared by immunoSEQ multiplex PCR; TCRdb keeps only in-frame clonotypes and omits some of them. The sample shows 2 million to 2.5 million clones, roughly 94% of them seen only once. Sequenced: naive CD8+ T cells sorted from blood. All receptors come from a man between 18 and 29 years old in good health. The CDR3 runs from the conserved cysteine through the conserved F or W. D genes are given only for firm matches. The listing skips clone size in some rows; elsewhere it reads once, few, many or a size class.

V	J	size	D	CDR3	DNA
TRBV4-1	TRBJ2-7	NA	TRBD1	CASSRGTGGLYEQYF	TGCGCCAGCAGCCGAGGAACAGGGGGCCTCTACGAGCAGTACTTC
TRBV7-9	TRBJ2-3	NA	NA	CASSSTTGATDTQYF	TGTGCCAGCAGCTCAACGACTGGGGCGACAGATACGCAGTATTTT
TRBV29-1	TRBJ2-1	NA	TRBD1	CSGTGDFNEQFF	TGCAGCGGGACAGGAGATTTCAATGAGCAGTTCTTC
TRBV6-5	TRBJ2-7	once	TRBD1	CASSYRPGQGSYEQYF	TGTGCCAGCAGTTACCGCCCGGGACAGGGGTCCTACGAGCAGTACTTC
TRBV9	TRBJ2-3	NA	NA	CASSDRDRGPSGSTDTQYF	TGTGCCAGCAGCGACCGGGACAGGGGCCCTAGCGGGAGTACAGATACGCAGTATTTT
TRBV7-8	TRBJ2-3	NA	TRBD2	CASSTTSGDSTDTQYF	TGTGCCAGCAGCACGACTAGCGGGGACTCCACAGATACGCAGTATTTT
TRBV28	TRBJ1-6	NA	NA	CASTEGVAGGSSYNSPLHF	TGTGCCAGCACCGAGGGAGTAGCGGGCGGGAGCTCCTATAATTCACCCCTCCACTTT
TRBV6-5	TRBJ2-7	NA	NA	CASSYSEGYEQYF	TGTGCCAGCAGTTACTCGGAGGGCTACGAGCAGTACTTC
TRBV21-1	TRBJ2-7	NA	NA	CASSKAGHPRNRDRGQGSHEQYF	TGTGCCAGCAGCAAAGCAGGGCACCCTCGAAACCGGGACAGGGGGCAGGGCAGCCACGAGCAGTACTTC
TRBV14	TRBJ1-2	NA	NA	CASSLAPNYGYTF	TGTGCCAGCAGCTTGGCCCCGAACTATGGCTACACCTTC
TRBV13	TRBJ2-7	NA	NA	CASSQLASYEQYF	TGTGCCAGCAGCCAGCTAGCCTCCTACGAGCAGTACTTC
TRBV11-2	TRBJ2-3	once	NA	CASSLESGARPSTDTQYF	TGTGCCAGCAGCTTAGAATCCGGAGCCAGACCTAGCACAGATACGCAGTATTTT
TRBV6-6	TRBJ2-5	once	NA	CASSYRRDQETQYF	TGTGCCAGCAGTTACCGCAGGGACCAAGAGACCCAGTACTTC
TRBV7-2	TRBJ2-1	NA	TRBD2	CASSKAGTSGGSYNEQFF	TGTGCCAGCAGCAAGGCGGGGACTAGCGGGGGCTCCTACAATGAGCAGTTCTTC
TRBV2	TRBJ2-7	NA	NA	CASSEARPLNVEGFLSYEQYF	TGTGCCAGCAGTGAAGCTCGCCCACTCAATGTGGAGGGGTTCCTTTCCTACGAGCAGTACTTC
TRBV11-2	TRBJ2-3	once	TRBD2	CASGDEPTSGADTQYF	TGTGCCAGCGGAGACGAACCGACTAGCGGCGCAGATACGCAGTATTTT
TRBV27	TRBJ1-1	NA	TRBD1	CASKQGAIGTEAFF	TGTGCCAGCAAGCAGGGGGCGATTGGCACTGAAGCTTTCTTT
TRBV11-2	TRBJ1-6	NA	NA	CASSLTDYNSPLHF	TGTGCCAGCAGCTTGACAGACTATAATTCACCCCTCCACTTT
TRBV5-1	TRBJ2-7	NA	NA	CASSLEPGLSSYEQYF	TGCGCCAGCAGCTTGGAGCCGGGCCTATCTTCCTACGAGCAGTACTTC
TRBV9	TRBJ1-1	NA	NA	CASSYEGTLNTEAFF	TGTGCCAGCAGCTACGAGGGGACCTTGAACACTGAAGCTTTCTTT
TRBV11-2	TRBJ2-5	few	TRBD2	CASSLELAGGETQYF	TGTGCCAGCAGCTTAGAACTAGCGGGAGGAGAGACCCAGTACTTC
TRBV4-1	TRBJ2-7	NA	TRBD1	CASSQAPGGPYEQYF	TGCGCCAGCAGCCAAGCCCCAGGGGGACCCTACGAGCAGTACTTC
TRBV27	TRBJ1-2	NA	NA	CASSYLGNEEEGINYGYTF	TGTGCCAGCAGTTACCTTGGAAACGAAGAGGAGGGCATTAACTATGGCTACACCTTC
TRBV19	TRBJ2-1	NA	NA	CASSTNPDNEQFF	TGTGCCAGTAGTACCAACCCGGATAATGAGCAGTTCTTC
TRBV5-1	TRBJ2-7	NA	TRBD2	CASSSGLAGHEQYF	TGCGCCAGCAGCTCCGGACTAGCGGGACACGAGCAGTACTTC
TRBV16	TRBJ2-2	NA	NA	CASSRPGGGNTGELFF	TGTGCCAGCAGCCGCCCGGGCGGCGGGAACACCGGGGAGCTGTTTTTT
TRBV5-4	TRBJ1-2	once	TRBD1	CASRGEQGPCTF	TGTGCCAGCAGAGGGGAACAGGGGCCCTGCACCTTC
TRBV5-1	TRBJ2-1	NA	TRBD2	CASSSGPGTSGRMPYNEQFF	TGCGCCAGCAGTTCTGGCCCCGGGACTAGCGGGAGGATGCCCTACAATGAGCAGTTCTTC